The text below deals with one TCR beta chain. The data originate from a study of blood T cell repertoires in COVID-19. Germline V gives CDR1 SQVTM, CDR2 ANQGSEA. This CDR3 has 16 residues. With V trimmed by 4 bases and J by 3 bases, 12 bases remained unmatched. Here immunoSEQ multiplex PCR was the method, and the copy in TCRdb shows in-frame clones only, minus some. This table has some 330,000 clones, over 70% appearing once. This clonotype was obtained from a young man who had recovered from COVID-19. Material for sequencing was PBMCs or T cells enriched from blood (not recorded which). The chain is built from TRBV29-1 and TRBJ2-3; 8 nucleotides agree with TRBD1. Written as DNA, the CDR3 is TGCAGCGTTGTTGGGGTGACAGGGGCCATAACAGATACGCAGTATTTT. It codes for CSVVGVTGAITDTQYF.